The 14 T cell receptor beta chains listed next were all sequenced from one sample in a study of T cell responses to AZD1222 COVID-19 vaccine. Sequencing used immunoSEQ multiplex PCR; TCRdb keeps in-frame clones, though not all of them. Seen here are about 180,000 clones, 85% to 90% observed once, and the top ten hold around 6.9%. The specimen was peripheral blood, collected on day 0 of AZD1222 vaccination. These receptors came from an adult in good health.

The chain recombines TRBV6-2 or TRBV6-3 with TRBJ2-1; no reliable D call. CDR3 length equals 12 residues. Germline V lookup: CDR1 MNHEY, CDR2 SVGEGT. Deletions cut 5 bases from V and 2 bases from J, with 4 bases between. The CDR3 sequence is CASSRAYNEQFF. In nucleotides, the CDR3 is TGTGCCAGCAGTCGGGCCTACAATGAGCAGTTCTTC.

This sequence joins TRBV5-1 and TRBJ2-7, with 11 bases that match TRBD1. The CDR3 has 17 amino acids. Looked up from germline, CDR1 is SGHRS and CDR2 is YFSETQ. The J segment lost 0 bases and the V segment lost 4 bases, leaving 9 bases of the junction unmatched. The CDR3 region is CASSLDRGPLSSYEQYV. CDR3 coding DNA: TGCGCCAGCAGCCTGGACAGGGGGCCGCTCTCCTCCTACGAGCAGTACGTC.

On this clone itself: One end of the junction varies from germline; a read error may be responsible. The chain recombines TRBV3-1 (or the pseudogene TRBV3-2) with TRBJ2-1, with D unclear. Germline-derived CDR1 and CDR2 are LGHDT and YNNKEL (reference sequence). There are 11 residues in the CDR3. Here the CDR3 reads CASSQYSEQFF. Here the CDR3 DNA reads TGTGCCAGCAGCCAATACAGTGAGCAGTTCTTC.

In regard to this clone: The junction departs from germline at one end; a sequencing error may be responsible. The chain joins TRBV19 to TRBJ2-2; D uncertain. Germline CDR1 and CDR2: LNHDA and SQIVND (reference sequence). This CDR3 is 15 amino acids long. The CDR3 DNA reads TGTGCTAGTAGTACTGTAAGACGCAACACCGGGGAGCTGTTTTTT. It codes for CASSTVRRNTGELFF. The full variable domain, its missing parts supplied by reference TRBV19 and TRBJ2-2, is DGGITQSPKYLFRKEGQNVTLSCEQNLNHDAMYWYRQDPGQGLRLIYYSQIVNDFQKGDIAEGYSVSREKKESFPLTVTSAQKNPTAFYLCASSTVRRNTGELFFGEGSRLTVL.

The V and J genes are TRBV5-4 and TRBJ2-1; a weak D match, TRBD2 (5 bases). The germline V gene has CDR1 SGHNT and CDR2 YYREEE (reference sequence). This CDR3 is built from 13 residues. The germline V and J ends were trimmed by 4 bases and 10 bases, with 15 bases remaining between them. The CDR3 coding sequence is TGTGCCAGCAGCCCTACAACTAGTTTCGAGCAGTTCTTC. It translates to CASSPTTSFEQFF.

The chain links TRBV9 to TRBJ2-5, with D maybe TRBD1 (6 bases). CDR3 length: 15 residues. V gave up 5 bases and J gave up 4 bases, with 18 bases separating them. Germline CDR1 SGDLS, CDR2 YYNGEE. The CDR3 here is CASSRGHQGAETQYF. The CDR3, as DNA: TGTGCCAGCAGTCGGGGACACCAAGGGGCAGAGACCCAGTACTTC.

The chain combines TRBV4-2 with TRBJ2-3; possible D gene TRBD1, 5 bases. Deletions cut 4 bases from V and 0 bases from J, with 8 bases between. CDR3 length equals 14 residues. Germline V gene sequence: CDR1 LGHNA, CDR2 YNFKEQ. The CDR3 protein is CASSPDRSTDTQYF. CDR3 DNA sequence: TGTGCCAGCAGCCCCGACAGAAGCACAGATACGCAGTATTTT.

The chain combines TRBV15 with TRBJ2-7; a weak D match, TRBD1 (5 bases). The CDR3 has 15 amino acids. V was trimmed by 0 bases and J by 3 bases, leaving 12 bases between them. Per germline, CDR1 LNHNV and CDR2 YYDKDF (reference sequence). CDR3 sequence (DNA): TGTGCCACCAGCAGAGAAGGAGCAGGGAACTACGAGCAGTACTTC. Its protein is CATSREGAGNYEQYF. The entire variable domain, with the rest obtained from reference TRBV15 and TRBJ2-7, is as follows: DAMVIQNPRYQVTQFGKPVTLSCSQTLNHNVMYWYQQKSSQAPKLLFHYYDKDFNNEADTPDNFQSRRPNTSFCFLDIRSPGLGDTAMYLCATSREGAGNYEQYFGPGTRLTVT.

The genes are TRBV7-9 and TRBJ2-5, with 14 bases that match TRBD2. Trimming cost V 5 bases and J 1 base; bases outside gene matches: 6. Germline V gene sequence: CDR1 SEHNR, CDR2 FQNEAQ (reference sequence). The CDR3 is made up of 17 amino acids. CDR3 coding DNA: TGTGCCAGCAGCCCTGGGACTAGCGGGGGAACCCAAGAGACCCAGTACTTC. Protein product: CASSPGTSGGTQETQYF. Full variable domain (missing parts from reference TRBV7-9 and TRBJ2-5): DTGVSQNPRHKITKRGQNVTFRCDPISEHNRLYWYRQTLGQGPEFLTYFQNEAQLEKSRLLSDRFSAERPKGSFSTLEIQRTEQGDSAMYLCASSPGTSGGTQETQYFGPGTRLLVL.

V is TRBV7-9 and J is TRBJ1-5, with 12 bases matching TRBD1. CDR1 is SEHNR, CDR2 FQNEAQ, per germline (reference sequence). CDR3 length: 14 amino acids. V lost 5 bases and J lost 6; bases outside the gene matches: 2. CDR3 sequence reads: CASSKGQGAQPQHF. In DNA, the CDR3 is TGTGCCAGCAGCAAGGGACAGGGGGCTCAGCCCCAGCATTTT.

The V and J genes are TRBV19 and TRBJ2-2, with D perhaps TRBD1 (6 bases). The V gene's germline CDR1 is LNHDA and CDR2 SQIVND (reference sequence). Trimming took off 6 bases at V and 0 bases at J, with 17 bases between the two ends. CDR3 length equals 17 residues. The CDR3: CASSDYRDTANTGELFF. Here the CDR3 DNA reads TGTGCCAGTAGCGACTACCGGGACACCGCGAACACCGGGGAGCTGTTTTTT.

This rearrangement joins TRBV2 to TRBJ2-7; 11 nucleotides match TRBD2. CDR1 and CDR2 (germline): SNHLY, FYNNEI. The ends lost 7 bases at V and 2 bases at J; junction bases unmatched: 7. CDR3 length equals 15 residues. The CDR3 reads CASTIAGGPTYEQYF. CDR3 DNA sequence: TGTGCCAGCACCATAGCGGGGGGGCCAACCTACGAGCAGTACTTC.

The sample holds one count of this clone. The chain joins TRBV6-5 to TRBJ1-2; TRBD1 aligns across 8 bases. Germline V lookup: CDR1 MNHEY, CDR2 SVGAGI. The CDR3 extends over 14 amino acids. J lost 7 bases, V lost 0 bases, and 4 bases had no gene match. The CDR3, as DNA: TGTGCCAGCAGTTACTCGCAGGGGGCTGGTGGCTACACCTTC. Translated: CASSYSQGAGGYTF.

V and J are TRBV5-4 and TRBJ2-3; tentative D call: TRBD2 (6 bases). The ends were cut back, 0 bases at V and 5 bases at J, with 10 bases in the middle. Germline V CDR1 and CDR2: SGHNT, YYREEE (reference sequence). CDR3 length equals 14 residues. CDR3 in DNA: TGTGCCAGCAGCTTGGCGGGGGTAAGAGATACGCAGTATTTT. It is translated as CASSLAGVRDTQYF.